These 20 T cell receptor beta chains came from one sample sequenced in a study of neurological immune-mediated disorders. TCRdb ran MiXCR on the 5' RACE reads and lists one entry per CDR3 protein. The data hold some 47,000 distinct CDR3 sequences, with roughly 17% observed a single time. The sample was PBMCs. The receptors come from a man in his 60s in good health.

The table lists this clonotype with many counts. The chain combines TRBV12-3 or TRBV12-4 with TRBJ1-5; D gene ambiguous. Trimming took 7 bases from V and 9 from J, leaving 13 bases between them. The CDR3 spans 12 residues. The CDR3 bases are TGTGCCAGCAAGAGTACGGTGGGGCCCCAGCATTTT. This encodes CASKSTVGPQHF.

This clonotype has a count of ten or more. This rearrangement joins TRBV7-2 to TRBJ2-7; D may be TRBD1 (6 bases). CDR3 length: 13 residues. Trimming removed 6 bases at V and 6 bases at J, with 15 bases between. Germline V gene data show CDR1 as SGHTA and CDR2 as FQGNSA. The CDR3 here is CASRDRPMSEQYF. The DNA for the CDR3 is TGTGCCAGCAGAGACAGGCCGATGAGCGAGCAGTACTTC.

This clonotype occurred a few times. The gene calls are TRBV30 and TRBJ2-1; 8 nucleotides line up with TRBD2. The CDR3 spans 14 residues. Germline-derived CDR1 and CDR2 are GTSNPN and SVGIG (reference sequence). With 3 bases clipped from V and 3 bases from J, the junction kept 4 bases outside the gene matches. CDR3 amino acids: CAWRRGTSYNEQFF. The CDR3 DNA reads as TGTGCCTGGAGGAGGGGGACTAGCTACAATGAGCAGTTCTTC. Variable domain in full (rest from reference TRBV30 and TRBJ2-1): SQTIHQWPATLVQPVGSPLSLECTVEGTSNPNLYWYRQAAGRGLQLLFYSVGIGQISSEVPQNLSASRPQDRQFILSSKKLLLSDSGFYLCAWRRGTSYNEQFFGPGTRLTVL.

This chain joins TRBV29-1 and TRBJ2-5; possibly TRBD2 for D (7 bases). This CDR3 spans 12 amino acids. Germline CDR1 and CDR2: SQVTM and ANQGSEA. V lost 6 bases, J lost 5 bases, and 13 bases lay in between. CDR3 in amino acids: CSVRGGVETQYF. The CDR3 DNA sequence: TGCAGCGTCAGGGGAGGGGTGGAGACCCAGTACTTC. Variable domain in full (rest from reference TRBV29-1 and TRBJ2-5): SAVISQKPSRDICQRGTSLTIQCQVDSQVTMMFWYRQQPGQSLTLIATANQGSEATYESGFVIDKFPISRPNLTFSTLTVSNMSPEDSSIYLCSVRGGVETQYFGPGTRLLVL.

The table lists this clonotype with many counts. The rearrangement links TRBV20-1 to TRBJ1-4; D uncertain. CDR1 DFQATT and CDR2 SNEGSKA come from the germline V gene (reference sequence). The CDR3 is 12 amino acids. Trimming removed 5 bases at V and 6 bases at J, with 10 bases between. CDR3 sequence (DNA): TGCAGTGCTCGTAGTGGGGATGAAAAACTGTTTTTT. Translating gives CSARSGDEKLFF.

This clonotype was seen repeatedly, ten times or more. The J gene is TRBJ2-2, the V gene TRBV11-3, with no clear D. In germline, CDR1 is SGHNT, CDR2 YENEEA. CDR3 length: 13 residues. The V and J ends lost 0 bases and 3 bases respectively, with 2 bases between them. This CDR3 reads CASSLEDTGELFF. The DNA for the CDR3 is TGTGCCAGCAGCTTAGAAGACACCGGGGAGCTGTTTTTT.

This clonotype was seen ten or more times. The chain combines TRBV5-1 with TRBJ1-6; the D is unclear. The CDR3 sequence is 15 residues long. CDR1 is SGHRS and CDR2 is YFSETQ in the germline V gene. V gave up 0 bases and J gave up 7 bases, with 11 bases separating them. The CDR3 nucleotides are TGCGCCAGCAGCTTGGGCCAGATAATCAATTCACCCCTCCACTTT. Encoded protein: CASSLGQIINSPLHF.

This clonotype was counted many times. The V gene is TRBV4-2, the J gene TRBJ2-7; D possibly uses TRBD1 or TRBD2 (5 bases each). CDR3 size: 15 residues. Germline V gene data show CDR1 as LGHNA and CDR2 as YNFKEQ. V lost 0 bases, J lost 2 bases, and 11 bases lay in between. The CDR3 region is CASSQDPLGAYEQYF. In DNA, the CDR3 is TGTGCCAGCAGCCAAGATCCACTGGGGGCCTACGAGCAGTACTTC.

In this sample, this clonotype turned up many times. V and J are TRBV20-1 and TRBJ1-2; no clear D. The V end lost 4 bases, the J end lost 7 bases, and 13 bases lay between the germline ends. The CDR3 sequence is 12 residues long. The germline gives CDR1 DFQATT, CDR2 SNEGSKA (reference sequence). CDR3 in DNA: TGCAGTGCTAAGTTCTTTGGAGGTGGCTACACCTTC. Protein product: CSAKFFGGGYTF.

In its sample, this clonotype was seen many times. The chain has TRBV29-1 and TRBJ1-2, with D hard to call. Between the trimmed V and J ends, which lost 0 bases and 3 bases, there was a span of 5 bases. Germline V gene sequence: CDR1 SQVTM, CDR2 ANQGSEA. The length of the CDR3 is 12 residues. The CDR3 region is CSVEDDYYGYTF. CDR3 coding DNA: TGCAGCGTTGAAGACGACTACTATGGCTACACCTTC.

In the case of this clonotype: A much larger clone lies one base from this, so it may be a read error. The J gene is TRBJ2-7, the V gene TRBV20-1; D ambiguous. Trimming removed 3 bases from V and 0 bases from J, with 6 bases in between. From germline, CDR1 is DFQATT and CDR2 SNEGSKA (reference sequence). This CDR3 contains 12 residues. The CDR3, as DNA: TGCAGTGCTAGCACCGACTCCTACGAGCAGTACTTC. Its protein is CSASTDSYEQYF.

This clonotype appeared many times. V gene TRBV7-2 combines with J gene TRBJ2-4; TRBD1 agrees at 7 bases. CDR1 and CDR2 (germline): SGHTA, FQGNSA. This CDR3 comprises 11 residues. Trimming removed 1 base from V and 14 bases from J; junction bases left unmatched: 2. The CDR3 DNA reads TGTGCCAGCAGCTTAGGCAGGGGGAAGTACTTC. It translates to CASSLGRGKYF.

This clonotype showed up many times. One junction end does not reproduce the germline sequence, and a read error may be involved. CDR3 sequence: CSARERDRNYGYTF. The DNA for the CDR3 is TGCAGTGCTCGAGAGCGCGACAGGAACTATGGCTACACCTTC. The rearrangement joins TRBV20-1 to TRBJ1-2, with a possible D match to TRBD1 (6 bases). The CDR3 is 14 residues long. Germline CDR1 and CDR2: DFQATT and SNEGSKA (reference sequence).

The sample holds many counts of this clonotype. This rearrangement joins TRBV24-1 to TRBJ2-7; 9 bases are shared with TRBD2. Unmatched junction bases numbered 3, after V lost 6 bases and J lost 4 bases. This CDR3 has 13 residues. The V gene's germline CDR1 is KGHDR and CDR2 SFDVKD. The CDR3 region is CATSNSGGYEQYF. DNA for the CDR3: TGTGCCACCAGTAATAGCGGGGGTTACGAGCAGTACTTC.

The chain employs TRBV10-3 and TRBJ1-1; possibly TRBD1 for D (6 bases). This CDR3 comprises 15 residues. V was pared by 0 bases and J by 7 bases, with 15 bases between. CDR1 and CDR2 (germline): ENHRY, SYGVKD. CDR3 sequence (DNA): TGTGCCATCAGTGAGTCGAAGGGGGGCGTGTGTGAAGCTTTCTTT. Translation gives CAISESKGGVCEAFF.

A word on this clonotype: One end of the junction does not line up with germline, which may come from a read error. The chain employs TRBV27 and TRBJ2-7; TRBD1 aligns across 8 bases. CDR3 length: 16 amino acids. Per the germline V gene, CDR1 is MNHEY and CDR2 is SMNVEV (reference sequence). CDR3 amino acids: CASNPARGQVIYEQYF. The CDR3 bases are TGTGCTAGCAACCCGGCTCGGGGACAGGTAATCTACGAGCAGTACTTC.

This clonotype occurred many times. V usage is TRBV20-1 and J usage is TRBJ2-3; the D gene is possibly TRBD2 (5 bases). The CDR3 loop spans 14 amino acids. From germline, CDR1 is DFQATT and CDR2 SNEGSKA (reference sequence). V lost 6 bases and J 0 bases, leaving 13 bases between the germline ends. The CDR3 reads CSAPLGGSTDTQYF. Written as DNA, the CDR3 is TGCAGTGCCCCCCTGGGCGGGAGCACAGATACGCAGTATTTT.

This clonotype has ten or more counts. The chain is built from TRBV12-3 or TRBV12-4 and TRBJ2-3; D gene uncertain. Trimming removed 2 bases from V and 3 bases from J, with 12 bases in between. The CDR3 is made up of 15 amino acids. CDR3 in DNA: TGTGCCAGCAGTTTACCCCCTTTGGGGACAGATACGCAGTATTTT. Translated: CASSLPPLGTDTQYF.

Ten or more counts support this clonotype. The chain joins TRBV5-1 to TRBJ2-1; possible D gene TRBD1, 7 bases. Trimming removed 2 bases from V and 4 bases from J, with 16 bases in between. The germline V gene has CDR1 SGHRS and CDR2 YFSETQ. The CDR3 covers 16 residues. CDR3 in amino acids: CASSFGGTVKYNEQFF. In DNA form, the CDR3 reads TGCGCCAGCAGCTTCGGCGGGACAGTTAAGTACAATGAGCAGTTCTTC.

This clonotype was detected ten times or more. This sequence joins TRBV7-6 and TRBJ2-1; perhaps D is TRBD1 or TRBD2 (5 bases each). There are 16 residues in the CDR3. The V end was cut by 4 bases, the J end by 5 bases, with 18 bases between. Germline values: CDR1 SGHVS, CDR2 FNYEAQ. CDR3 DNA: TGTGCCAGCAGCTCTGACGGGACGCTTGCCAACAATGAGCAGTTCTTC. Protein sequence: CASSSDGTLANNEQFF.